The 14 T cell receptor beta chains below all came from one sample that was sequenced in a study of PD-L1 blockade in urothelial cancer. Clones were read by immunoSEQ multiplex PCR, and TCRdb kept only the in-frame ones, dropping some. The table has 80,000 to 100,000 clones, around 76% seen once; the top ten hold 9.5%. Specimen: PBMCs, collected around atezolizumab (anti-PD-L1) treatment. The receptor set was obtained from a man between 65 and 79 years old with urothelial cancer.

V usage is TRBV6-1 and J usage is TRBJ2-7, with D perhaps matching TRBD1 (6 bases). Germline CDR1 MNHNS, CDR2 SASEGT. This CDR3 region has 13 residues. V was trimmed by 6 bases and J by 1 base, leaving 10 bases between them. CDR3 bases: TGTGCCAGCAGGCCGGACAGATCCTACGAGCAGTACTTC. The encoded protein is CASRPDRSYEQYF.

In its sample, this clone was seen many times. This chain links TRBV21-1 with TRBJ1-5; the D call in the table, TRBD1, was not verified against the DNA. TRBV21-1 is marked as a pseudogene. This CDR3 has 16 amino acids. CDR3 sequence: CASSTPTGGSNQPQHF. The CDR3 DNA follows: TGTGCCAGCAGCACCCCGACAGGCGGTAGCAATCAGCCCCAGCATTTT.

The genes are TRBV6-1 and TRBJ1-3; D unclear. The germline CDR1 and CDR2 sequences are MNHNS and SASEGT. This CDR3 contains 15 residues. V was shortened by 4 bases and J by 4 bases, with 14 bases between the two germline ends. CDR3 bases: TGTGCCAGCAGTGGGGCGATGGGGAGCGGAAACACCATATATTTT. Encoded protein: CASSGAMGSGNTIYF.

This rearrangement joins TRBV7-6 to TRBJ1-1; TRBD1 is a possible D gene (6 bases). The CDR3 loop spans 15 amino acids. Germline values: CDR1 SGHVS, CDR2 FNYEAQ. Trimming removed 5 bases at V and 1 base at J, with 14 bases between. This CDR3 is CASSRQDRENTEAFF. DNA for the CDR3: TGTGCCAGCAGCCGTCAGGACAGAGAGAACACTGAAGCTTTCTTT.

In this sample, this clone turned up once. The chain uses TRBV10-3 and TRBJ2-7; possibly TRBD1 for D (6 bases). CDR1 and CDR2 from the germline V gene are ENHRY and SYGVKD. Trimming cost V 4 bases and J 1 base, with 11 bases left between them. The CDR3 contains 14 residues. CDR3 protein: CAISGRGGSYEQYF. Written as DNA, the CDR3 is TGTGCCATCAGTGGGAGAGGGGGATCCTACGAGCAGTACTTC.

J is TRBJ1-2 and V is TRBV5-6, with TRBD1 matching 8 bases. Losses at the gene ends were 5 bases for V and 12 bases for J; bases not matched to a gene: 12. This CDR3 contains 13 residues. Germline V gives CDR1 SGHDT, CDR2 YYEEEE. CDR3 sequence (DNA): TGTGCCAGCAGATTAGGACAGGGAGGACGAGACACCTTC. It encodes CASRLGQGGRDTF.

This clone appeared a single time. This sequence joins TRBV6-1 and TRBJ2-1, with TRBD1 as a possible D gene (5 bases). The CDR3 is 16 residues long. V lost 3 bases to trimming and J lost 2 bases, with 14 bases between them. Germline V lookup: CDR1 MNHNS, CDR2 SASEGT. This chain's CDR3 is CASSDRAGITYNEQFF. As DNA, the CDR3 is TGTGCCAGCAGTGATCGGGCAGGGATCACCTACAATGAGCAGTTCTTC.

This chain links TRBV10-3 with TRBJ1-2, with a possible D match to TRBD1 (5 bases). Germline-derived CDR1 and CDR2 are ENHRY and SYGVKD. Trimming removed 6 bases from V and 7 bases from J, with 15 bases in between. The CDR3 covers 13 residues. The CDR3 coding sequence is TGTGCCATCAGAGGAGGGGTGATGAGTGGCTACACCTTC. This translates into CAIRGGVMSGYTF.

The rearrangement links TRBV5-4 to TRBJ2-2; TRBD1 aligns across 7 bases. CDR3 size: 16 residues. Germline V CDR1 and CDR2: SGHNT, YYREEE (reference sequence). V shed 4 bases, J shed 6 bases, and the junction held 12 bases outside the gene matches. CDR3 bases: TGTGCCAGCAGCCCCGGTTCGACAGGGACGTCCGGGGAGCTGTTTTTT. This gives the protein CASSPGSTGTSGELFF.

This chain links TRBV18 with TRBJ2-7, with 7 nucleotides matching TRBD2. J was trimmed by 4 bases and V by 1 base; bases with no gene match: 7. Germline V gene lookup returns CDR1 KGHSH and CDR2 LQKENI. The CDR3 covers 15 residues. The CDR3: CASSPREGGGYEQYF. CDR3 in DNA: TGTGCCAGCTCACCACGGGAGGGCGGAGGGTACGAGCAGTACTTC.

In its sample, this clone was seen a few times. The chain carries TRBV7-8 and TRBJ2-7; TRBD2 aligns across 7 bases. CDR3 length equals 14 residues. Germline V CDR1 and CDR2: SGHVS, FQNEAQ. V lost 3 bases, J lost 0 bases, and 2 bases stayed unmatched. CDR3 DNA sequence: TGTGCCAGCAGCTTGACTAGCCCCTCCTACGAGCAGTACTTC. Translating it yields CASSLTSPSYEQYF.

The CDR3 nucleotides are TGTGCCAGCAGCTCCGGACTAGCGGGAGGGAGGACCTACGAGCAGTACTTC. This translates into CASSSGLAGGRTYEQYF. The chain has TRBV5-6 and TRBJ2-7, with 15 bases matching TRBD2. The length of the CDR3 is 17 residues. Germline V CDR1 and CDR2: SGHDT, YYEEEE. J lost 2 bases, V lost 3 bases, and 6 bases had no gene match.

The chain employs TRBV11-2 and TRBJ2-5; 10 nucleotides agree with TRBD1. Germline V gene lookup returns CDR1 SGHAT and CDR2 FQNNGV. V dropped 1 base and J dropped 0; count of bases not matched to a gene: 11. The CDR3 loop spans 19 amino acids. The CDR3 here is CASSLGRRQGAGYQETQYF. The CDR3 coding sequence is TGTGCCAGCAGCTTAGGGCGGAGACAGGGGGCCGGGTACCAAGAGACCCAGTACTTC.

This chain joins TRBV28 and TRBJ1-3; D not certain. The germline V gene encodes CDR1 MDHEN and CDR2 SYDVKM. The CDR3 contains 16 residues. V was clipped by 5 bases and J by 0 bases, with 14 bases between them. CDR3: CASSIASLLSGNTIYF. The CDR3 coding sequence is TGTGCCAGCAGTATAGCAAGCTTACTCTCTGGAAACACCATATATTTT.